A single T cell receptor (beta chain) is shown here with its context. The record originates from a study of cytomegalovirus exposure and HLA in healthy donors. In germline, CDR1 is SGDLS, CDR2 YYNGEE. The CDR3 has 15 amino acids. V lost 4 bases and J 3 bases, leaving 11 bases between the germline ends. Primers: 60 Vbeta forward and 13 Jbeta reverse. Only in-frame clones appear in the TCRdb table, and some are missing; sequencing was by immunoSEQ multiplex PCR. The sample lists 210,000 or so clones; over 75% were seen once. The sequence derives from a woman aged 50 to 60 in good health and CMV-seropositive. The chain carries TRBV9 and TRBJ1-6; TRBD1 might be the D (6 bases). The source material was PBMCs. CDR3 bases: TGTGCCAGCAGCCCGGGACAAGACTATAATTCACCCCTCCACTTT. Its protein product is CASSPGQDYNSPLHF.